Below are 8 T cell receptor beta chains sequenced from a single sample in a study of cytomegalovirus exposure and HLA in healthy donors. PCR was performed using 60 Vbeta and 13 Jbeta primers. Using immunoSEQ multiplex PCR, the repertoire was profiled, and TCRdb retains in-frame clones only, with some absent. The sample has over 85,000 clones; approximately 82% are singletons. Sequencing input: PBMCs. These receptors were obtained from a man aged 30 to 39 in good health and CMV-seropositive.

This clone came up a few times. The gene calls are TRBV7-9 and TRBJ1-5; 9 nucleotides agree with TRBD1. Trimming cost V 1 base and J 2 bases; bases outside gene matches: 12. This CDR3 is 19 amino acids long. CDR1 is SEHNR, CDR2 FQNEAQ, per germline (reference sequence). The CDR3 here is CASSLGLQGAGGGNQPQHF. The CDR3 DNA reads TGTGCCAGCAGCTTAGGGTTACAGGGGGCAGGAGGTGGCAATCAGCCCCAGCATTTT. Full variable domain (rest looked up from reference TRBV7-9 and TRBJ1-5): DTGVSQNPRHKITKRGQNVTFRCDPISEHNRLYWYRQTLGQGPEFLTYFQNEAQLEKSRLLSDRFSAERPKGSFSTLEIQRTEQGDSAMYLCASSLGLQGAGGGNQPQHFGDGTRLSIL.

This clone was counted a few times. The genes are TRBV30 and TRBJ2-1, with 10 positions matching TRBD2. The V segment lost 2 bases and the J segment 10 bases; nucleotides outside the gene matches: 8. The germline CDR1 and CDR2 sequences are GTSNPN and SVGIG (reference sequence). The CDR3 is 14 amino acids. This CDR3 reads CAWSWEAGGNEQFF. CDR3 bases: TGTGCCTGGAGTTGGGAAGCGGGGGGGAACGAGCAGTTCTTC.

As regards this clone: Other DNA sequences within the sample encode an identical CDR3. The chain has TRBV5-5 and TRBJ2-7, with TRBD1 matching 11 bases. The CDR3 extends over 14 amino acids. Germline CDR1 and CDR2: SGHKS and YYEKEE (reference sequence). The V and J ends lost 2 bases and 3 bases, in that order; junction bases with no gene match: 1. CDR3 region: CASSLGTGGYEQYF. CDR3 DNA: TGTGCCAGCAGCTTAGGGACAGGGGGCTACGAGCAGTACTTC. The variable domain in full, with the rest retrieved from reference TRBV5-5 and TRBJ2-7, is DAGVTQSPTHLIKTRGQQVTLRCSPISGHKSVSWYQQVLGQGPQFIFQYYEKEERGRGNFPDRFSARQFPNYSSELNVNALLLGDSALYLCASSLGTGGYEQYFGPGTRLTVT.

The CDR3 DNA sequence: TGTGCCAGCAGTCACCAGGGGATACCCTACGAGCAGTACTTC. This sequence encodes CASSHQGIPYEQYF. The rearrangement links TRBV6-5 to TRBJ2-7; a possible D gene is TRBD1 (6 bases). CDR1 MNHEY and CDR2 SVGAGI come from the germline V gene. The ends were cut back, 5 bases at V and 2 bases at J, with 13 bases in the middle. CDR3 length equals 14 residues.

Of note for this clone: Other nucleotide sequences from this sample produce the same CDR3. This chain links TRBV25-1 with TRBJ2-7, with D possibly TRBD1 on 5 matching bases. This CDR3 has 12 amino acids. Germline loops: CDR1 MGHDK, CDR2 SYGVNS. Trimming took 4 bases from V and 3 from J, leaving 7 bases between them. The CDR3 sequence is CASSADSYEQYF. CDR3 sequence (DNA): TGTGCCAGCAGTGCCGACAGCTACGAGCAGTACTTC.

This chain uses TRBV4-3 with TRBJ2-2, with 7 bases identical to TRBD2. Germline V gene data show CDR1 as LGHNA and CDR2 as YSLEER. The V and J ends lost 5 bases and 6 bases, in that order; junction bases with no gene match: 3. The CDR3 runs to 13 residues. CDR3 DNA: TGCGCCAGCAGCGCCCGGGGGGCCGGGGAGCTGTTTTTT. Translation: CASSARGAGELFF.

This chain connects TRBV30 to TRBJ1-2, with a weak D call TRBD1 (6 bases). The germline CDR1 and CDR2 sequences are GTSNPN and SVGIG (reference sequence). Trimming stripped 3 bases from V and 2 bases from J, with 19 bases between. CDR3 size: 16 residues. CDR3 in amino acids: CAWRGDGGQANYGYTF. In DNA form, the CDR3 reads TGTGCCTGGAGGGGGGACGGGGGGCAAGCCAACTATGGCTACACCTTC.

V and J are TRBV19 and TRBJ2-3; D is unresolved. The CDR3 spans 14 residues. Germline values: CDR1 LNHDA, CDR2 SQIVND (reference sequence). V shed 5 bases and J shed 5 bases, with 14 bases lying between them. The CDR3 reads CASSAQAVGDTQYF. CDR3 DNA: TGTGCCAGTAGTGCCCAGGCTGTGGGAGATACGCAGTATTTT.